This T cell receptor (beta chain) was recovered during a study of shared clonotypes between healthy human individuals. Germline loops: CDR1 ENHRY, CDR2 SYGVKD. Trimming left V 6 bases short and J 2 bases short, with 13 bases between. This CDR3 is built from 14 residues. Each replicate PCR on the sorted subsets used roughly 210 ng DNA (around 31,000 T cell genomes). Under the authors' procedure: Filtering differed for immunoSEQ, which gave only junction sequences without quality scores. This table comes from immunoSEQ multiplex PCR, and its TCRdb copy is limited to in-frame clones, with some not included. V, J and clone size are those of that table, while D and trimming were read from the DNA. The table lists millions of clones, 80% to 95% of them singletons.

V and J are TRBV10-3 and TRBJ1-1; weak D call: TRBD1 (5 bases). The sequence derives from a man younger than 35 in good health. Some clones in this sample may be carry-over from other donors' samples. The sample was naive CD4+ T cells from PBMCs. Subset given: CD45RA+ positively selected. The DNA for the CDR3 is TGTGCCATCAGCTTTGACAGCGCAAACACTGAAGCTTTCTTT. This gives the protein CAISFDSANTEAFF.